This TCR beta chain originates from a study of tumor-infiltrating lymphocytes in glioblastoma multiforme. Three nested ARM-PCR rounds with V-beta and C-beta primers built TCRB libraries. A C-beta primer primed TCRB cDNA from approximately 0.5 ug RNA. TCRdb reanalysed the multiplex PCR reads using MiXCR and keeps one entry per CDR3 protein. Found here are 12,000 to 15,000 distinct CDR3 sequences, 73% of them singletons; the top ten hold under 40%. By proportion, this clonotype is medium-sized (0.01 to 0.1%). A junction end diverges from the germline sequence, so it may reflect a read error. Germline V gene data show CDR1 as MNHNS and CDR2 as SASEGT. The CDR3 contains 11 residues.

Material: brain tumor tissue. This sequence was found in a male donor with glioblastoma. The chain links TRBV6-1 to TRBJ2-5; D call uncertain. The CDR3: CASSPLEAQYF. The CDR3, as DNA: TGTGCCAGCAGCCCATTAGAGGCCCAGTACTTC.